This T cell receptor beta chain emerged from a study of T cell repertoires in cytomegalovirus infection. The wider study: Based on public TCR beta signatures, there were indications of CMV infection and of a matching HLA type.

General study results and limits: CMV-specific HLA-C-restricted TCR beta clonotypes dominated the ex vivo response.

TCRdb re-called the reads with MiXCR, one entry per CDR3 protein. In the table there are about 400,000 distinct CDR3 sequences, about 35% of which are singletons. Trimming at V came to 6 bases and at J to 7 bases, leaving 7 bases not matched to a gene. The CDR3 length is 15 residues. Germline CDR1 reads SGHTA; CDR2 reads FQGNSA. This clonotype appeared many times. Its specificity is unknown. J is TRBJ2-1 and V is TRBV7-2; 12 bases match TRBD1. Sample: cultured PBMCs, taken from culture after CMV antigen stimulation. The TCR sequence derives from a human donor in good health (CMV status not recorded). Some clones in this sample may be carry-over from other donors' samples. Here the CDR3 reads CASSPGTGGGNEQFF. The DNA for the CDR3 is TGTGCCAGCAGTCCCGGGACAGGGGGCGGGAATGAGCAGTTCTTC.